Below are 11 T cell receptor beta chains sequenced from a single sample in a study of blood T cell repertoires in COVID-19. Here immunoSEQ multiplex PCR was the method, and the copy in TCRdb shows in-frame clones only, minus some. Of roughly 180,000 clones in the sample, roughly 85% were seen once. The sequenced material came from peripheral blood. These receptors came from a woman in her sixties or seventies with acute or convalescent COVID-19.

The chain uses TRBV10-2 and TRBJ1-5; 12 bases align to TRBD1. From germline, CDR1 is WSHSY and CDR2 SAAADI. The CDR3 contains 16 residues. The trim removed 5 bases at V and 6 bases at J, leaving 8 bases unmatched. CDR3 sequence: CASSINKGQGAQPQHF. In DNA, the CDR3 is TGCGCCAGCAGTATTAACAAGGGACAGGGGGCTCAGCCCCAGCATTTT.

The chain has TRBV5-4 and TRBJ2-1, with TRBD1 matching over 9 bases. Per germline, CDR1 SGHNT and CDR2 YYREEE (reference sequence). V lost 4 bases to trimming and J lost 4 bases; unmatched junction nucleotides: 15. The CDR3 extends over 18 amino acids. The CDR3 nucleotides read TGTGCCAGCAGCCTGGGACAGGGTGGGACCCTCTTTTACAATGAGCAGTTCTTC. Translated: CASSLGQGGTLFYNEQFF. Drawing the rest from reference TRBV5-4 and TRBJ2-1, the complete variable domain is ETGVTQSPTHLIKTRGQQVTLRCSSQSGHNTVSWYQQALGQGPQFIFQYYREEENGRGNFPPRFSGLQFPNYSSELNVNALELDDSALYLCASSLGQGGTLFYNEQFFGPGTRLTVL.

The DNA of the CDR3 is TGCGCCAGCAGTCCCTGGTCTGAGACCGGGGAGCTGTTTTTT. Translation: CASSPWSETGELFF. The chain combines TRBV4-1 with TRBJ2-2; no definite D call. Looked up from germline, CDR1 is MGHRA and CDR2 is YSYEKL. The CDR3 sequence is 14 residues long. Trimming removed 6 bases from V and 5 bases from J, with 13 bases in between.

As DNA, the CDR3 is TGTGCCAGCAGGGAGGGTAACACTGAAGCTTTCTTT. Its protein is CASREGNTEAFF. The chain employs TRBV3-1 (or the pseudogene TRBV3-2) and TRBJ1-1; the D is unclear. The CDR3 sequence is 12 residues long. The germline CDR1 and CDR2 sequences are LGHDT and YNNKEL (reference sequence). V gave up 6 bases and J gave up 2 bases, with 7 bases separating them.

The chain employs TRBV6-2 or TRBV6-3 and TRBJ1-4; TRBD1 aligns across 7 bases. J lost 4 bases, V lost 6 bases, and 11 bases had no gene match. The CDR3 extends over 16 amino acids. CDR1 and CDR2 from the germline V gene are MNHEY and SVGEGT. In nucleotides, the CDR3 is TGTGCCAGCAGCACGGCCGGGACAGTCTATAATGAAAAACTGTTTTTT. Protein product: CASSTAGTVYNEKLFF.

Here the CDR3 reads CASSSSRGTGETQYF. CDR3 bases: TGTGCCAGCAGCAGCTCGAGGGGGACGGGAGAGACCCAGTACTTC. The chain recombines TRBV9 with TRBJ2-5; perhaps TRBD1 as D (6 bases). Germline assignment: CDR1 SGDLS and CDR2 YYNGEE. The CDR3 runs 15 residues. V was clipped by 4 bases and J by 4 bases, with 17 bases between them.

V and J are TRBV10-3 and TRBJ1-1; 9 bases map to TRBD1. This CDR3 contains 16 residues. The junction had 7 bases not matched to a gene; V was cut back by 3 bases and J by 2 bases. CDR1 and CDR2 from the germline V gene are ENHRY and SYGVKD. The CDR3 sequence is CAISDWRDRVNTEAFF. The CDR3 coding sequence is TGTGCCATCAGTGACTGGCGGGACAGGGTTAACACTGAAGCTTTCTTT.

J is TRBJ1-2 and V is TRBV6-5, with D tentatively TRBD1 (6 bases). The germline gives CDR1 MNHEY, CDR2 SVGAGI. The CDR3 sequence is 14 residues long. Trimming cost V 6 bases and J 0 bases, with 11 bases left between them. The CDR3 region is CASRRTVSNYGYTF. The CDR3 region has the DNA TGTGCCAGCAGACGGACAGTCTCTAACTATGGCTACACCTTC.

The chain joins TRBV28 to TRBJ2-7; 9 bases fit TRBD1. The trim removed 9 bases at V and 2 bases at J, leaving 11 bases unmatched. The germline gives CDR1 MDHEN, CDR2 SYDVKM. The CDR3 spans 15 residues. The CDR3 spells CASSIPGTGTYEQYF. CDR3 DNA: TGTGCCAGTTCGATCCCCGGGACAGGGACCTACGAGCAGTACTTC.

V and J are TRBV6-4 and TRBJ1-1; D call uncertain. Trimming shortened V by 6 bases and J by 5 bases, and 16 bases separated the two germline ends. CDR1 is MRHNA, CDR2 SNTAGT, per germline. This CDR3 is 14 amino acids long. The CDR3 nucleotides are TGTGCCAGCAGCCCGAGGGCCCTGGGAACTGAAGCTTTCTTT. Its protein is CASSPRALGTEAFF.

The V call is TRBV7-8, the J call TRBJ2-5, with D possibly TRBD1 on 6 matching bases. The CDR3 is made up of 14 amino acids. V lost 1 base, J lost 1 base, and 7 bases lay in between. Germline CDR1 and CDR2: SGHVS and FQNEAQ. The CDR3 sequence is CASSLGGRQETQYF. CDR3 sequence (DNA): TGTGCCAGCAGCTTAGGGGGGCGCCAAGAGACCCAGTACTTC.